The entry that follows covers one TCR beta chain sequence. The antigen is unknown. The source of the sample is a study of T cell therapy after organ transplantation. The time point is: 20-29 weeks after completion of therapy. Patients were solid-organ transplant recipients with drug-resistant or recurrent cytomegalovirus. Using immunoSEQ multiplex PCR, the repertoire was profiled, and TCRdb retains in-frame clones only, with some absent. The repertoire has some 17,000 clones, around 86% of them found once; the top ten carry 25% to 40%. The source was CD8+ T cells from blood, collected after autologous CMV-specific T cell therapy. This clonotype was sampled from a human patient who had received a solid organ transplant and had CMV disease. Some T cells may have come from the graft donor.

The CDR3 spells CASSAGVNTEAFF. CDR3 in DNA: TGTGCCAGTAGTGCCGGGGTAAACACTGAAGCTTTCTTT. The gene calls are TRBV19 and TRBJ1-1; D not certain. CDR1 is LNHDA, CDR2 SQIVND, per germline (reference sequence). The ends were cut back, 5 bases at V and 2 bases at J, with 9 bases in the middle. The CDR3 runs to 13 residues.